These 20 T cell receptor beta chains originate from one sample sequenced in a study of blood T cells in healthy people across ages. For the second PCR, which ran for roughly 7 to 11 cycles, a sample-barcoded 5' primer and a J-beta primer mix were used. TCRdb independently ran MiXCR on the 5' RACE reads; one entry per CDR3 protein. Here the sample spans roughly 1.4 million distinct CDR3 sequences, approximately 59% being singletons. The sample consisted of blood. All receptors come from a man between 18 and 35 years old in good health.

The chain carries TRBV7-2 and TRBJ2-3; 16 nucleotides match TRBD2. CDR3 length: 19 amino acids. The J segment lost 2 bases and the V segment lost 5 bases, leaving 10 bases of the junction unmatched. Germline CDR1 SGHTA, CDR2 FQGNSA. The CDR3 loop reads CASSHMGLAGGPPTDTQYF. The CDR3 DNA is TGTGCCAGCAGCCACATGGGACTAGCGGGAGGGCCCCCCACAGATACGCAGTATTTT.

A few counts support this clonotype. The chain joins TRBV20-1 to TRBJ2-3, with unresolved D. CDR1 is DFQATT and CDR2 is SNEGSKA in the germline V gene (reference sequence). The CDR3 contains 12 residues. V dropped 8 bases and J dropped 1 base, with 10 bases sitting between them. The CDR3 reads CSLEGGTDTQYF. The DNA for the CDR3 is TGCAGTCTAGAAGGAGGCACAGATACGCAGTATTTT.

The DNA of the CDR3 is TGCGCCAGCAGCCCGTGGATTAACTATGGCTACACCTTC. Its translation: CASSPWINYGYTF. This chain connects TRBV4-3 to TRBJ1-2; D gene unclear. Trimming left V 4 bases short and J 1 base short, with 7 bases between. The length of the CDR3 is 13 residues. CDR1 is LGHNA and CDR2 is YSLEER in the germline V gene.

This clonotype appeared a few times. The V gene is TRBV27, the J gene TRBJ2-1; no clear D. Looked up from germline, CDR1 is MNHEY and CDR2 is SMNVEV (reference sequence). Trimming pared 2 bases from V and 1 base from J, leaving 9 bases between. This CDR3 spans 15 amino acids. This CDR3 reads CASSLGQPSYNEQFF. CDR3 sequence (DNA): TGTGCCAGCAGTTTAGGGCAGCCTTCCTACAATGAGCAGTTCTTC.

The chain carries TRBV27 and TRBJ2-7, with 10 bases aligning to TRBD2. After removal of 5 bases from V and 4 bases from J, the junction contained 14 bases not matched to a gene. The germline gives CDR1 MNHEY, CDR2 SMNVEV (reference sequence). This CDR3 comprises 17 residues. In DNA form, the CDR3 reads TGTGCCAGCAGTCCCCAGAGTCCTACTAGCGGGGTTTACGAGCAGTACTTC. Its protein is CASSPQSPTSGVYEQYF.

The V call is TRBV5-1, the J call TRBJ2-7; TRBD1 aligns across 7 bases. Germline CDR1 SGHRS, CDR2 YFSETQ. J gave up 3 bases and V 0 bases, and 6 bases lay outside the gene matches. CDR3 length equals 15 residues. CDR3 protein: CASSLEAGGFYEQYF. CDR3 DNA sequence: TGCGCCAGCAGCTTGGAGGCAGGGGGATTCTACGAGCAGTACTTC.

The chain uses TRBV4-1 and TRBJ2-1, with a weak D call TRBD2 (6 bases). CDR1 is MGHRA, CDR2 YSYEKL, per germline. V dropped 6 bases and J dropped 5 bases, with 17 bases sitting between them. The CDR3 has 15 amino acids. CDR3 amino acids: CASSLAETQNNEQFF. Written as DNA, the CDR3 is TGCGCCAGCAGTTTAGCGGAAACCCAGAACAATGAGCAGTTCTTC.

V gene TRBV3-1 combines with J gene TRBJ2-7, with D perhaps TRBD1 or TRBD2 (6 bases each). Trimming cost V 6 bases and J 2 bases, with 14 bases left between them. The CDR3 runs 14 residues. The germline CDR1 and CDR2 sequences are LGHDT and YNNKEL (reference sequence). The CDR3 sequence: CASRQGGFPYEQYF. The CDR3 nucleotides read TGTGCCAGCAGACAGGGAGGATTCCCCTACGAGCAGTACTTC.

The gene calls are TRBV25-1 and TRBJ1-2; tentative D call: TRBD1 (5 bases). From germline, CDR1 is MGHDK and CDR2 SYGVNS. The CDR3 consists of 16 residues. Deletions cut 2 bases from V and 1 base from J, with 14 bases between. In DNA form, the CDR3 reads TGTGCCAGCAGTGAAGGAGCAGGGTTGATTAACTATGGCTACACCTTC. Its protein product is CASSEGAGLINYGYTF.

This clonotype has a handful of counts. The chain joins TRBV6-6 to TRBJ1-4; 7 bases are shared with TRBD1. The CDR3 loop spans 15 amino acids. Germline V gene lookup returns CDR1 MNHNY and CDR2 SVGAGI (reference sequence). V was pared by 5 bases and J by 7 bases, with 10 bases of the junction left unmatched. The CDR3 loop reads CASSGPGTAGEKLFF. The CDR3, as DNA: TGTGCCAGCAGTGGTCCCGGGACAGCCGGTGAAAAACTGTTTTTT.

V gene TRBV12-3 or TRBV12-4 combines with J gene TRBJ2-7, with D perhaps matching TRBD1 (6 bases). This CDR3 comprises 15 residues. V dropped 3 bases and J dropped 4 bases, with 16 bases sitting between them. The CDR3 spells CASSFGAGVVYEQYF. For the CDR3, the DNA is TGTGCCAGCAGTTTTGGGGCAGGGGTAGTTTACGAGCAGTACTTC.

The V gene is TRBV6-2 or TRBV6-3, the J gene TRBJ2-2; 8 nucleotides align to TRBD2. The CDR3 consists of 15 residues. Germline V gene lookup returns CDR1 MNHEY and CDR2 SVGEGT. The V segment lost 0 bases and the J segment 9 bases; nucleotides outside the gene matches: 6. The CDR3 loop is CASSYSRRGGRELFF. The CDR3 nucleotides read TGTGCCAGCAGTTACTCTCGCCGGGGGGGCAGGGAGCTGTTTTTT.

The chain employs TRBV12-3 or TRBV12-4 and TRBJ2-5; the D gene is possibly TRBD1 (8 bases). Trimming left V 7 bases short and J 11 bases short, with 20 bases between. This CDR3 region has 13 residues. CDR3 residues: CASTRTGRGEQYF. The CDR3 DNA sequence: TGTGCCAGCACTCGGACAGGGAGGGGTGAGCAGTACTTC.

The rearrangement joins TRBV7-9 to TRBJ2-5; the D is unclear. Germline CDR1 reads SEHNR; CDR2 reads FQNEAQ (reference sequence). Trimming cost V 1 base and J 1 base, with 13 bases left between them. The CDR3 has 16 amino acids. The CDR3 bases are TGTGCCAGCAGCTTAGTCGGCTTAAGTGCCCAAGAGACCCAGTACTTC. This encodes CASSLVGLSAQETQYF.

This clonotype occurred many times. The rearrangement uses TRBV6-1 and TRBJ2-3; D remains ambiguous. V gave up 6 bases and J gave up 4 bases, with 11 bases separating them. This CDR3 has 13 residues. The V gene's germline CDR1 is MNHNS and CDR2 SASEGT. CDR3 sequence (DNA): TGTGCCAGCAGGGCGGAGCAGGCAGATACGCAGTATTTT. Protein product: CASRAEQADTQYF.

The chain has TRBV29-1 and TRBJ2-3; 11 bases match TRBD1. Germline CDR1 is SQVTM and CDR2 is ANQGSEA. This CDR3 region has 13 residues. V trimming: 5 bases; J trimming: 8 bases; junction bases outside the gene matches: 6. In nucleotides, the CDR3 is TGCAGCGTTTCGGACAGGGGGCACGGTACGCAGTATTTT. It encodes CSVSDRGHGTQYF.

This clonotype was seen a handful of times. This chain connects TRBV6-2 or TRBV6-3 to TRBJ2-1; 13 bases map to TRBD2. Germline values: CDR1 MNHEY, CDR2 SVGEGT. Germline trimming cut 5 bases from V and 4 bases from J; bases unmatched to any gene: 8. The CDR3 runs 17 residues. CDR3 sequence (DNA): TGTGCCAGCAGTCCCCGGACTAGCGGGAGTACGTACAATGAGCAGTTCTTC. Translated: CASSPRTSGSTYNEQFF.

This chain uses TRBV7-9 with TRBJ1-4; D might be TRBD1 (5 bases). Trimming took off 2 bases at V and 10 bases at J, with 14 bases between the two ends. CDR1 SEHNR and CDR2 FQNEAQ come from the germline V gene (reference sequence). CDR3 length: 14 residues. The CDR3 region is CASSLRDGTPKLFF. The CDR3 nucleotides are TGTGCCAGCAGCTTAAGGGACGGGACTCCAAAACTGTTTTTT.

The V call is TRBV27, the J call TRBJ1-1; no firm D call. The germline V gene encodes CDR1 MNHEY and CDR2 SMNVEV (reference sequence). The ends were cut back, 1 base at V and 0 bases at J, with 6 bases in the middle. The CDR3 consists of 14 residues. The CDR3 reads CASSLFDMNTEAFF. The CDR3 DNA reads TGTGCCAGCAGTTTATTTGATATGAACACTGAAGCTTTCTTT.

The chain combines TRBV11-2 with TRBJ2-7; possible D gene TRBD1, 6 bases. The CDR3 covers 15 residues. The germline V gene has CDR1 SGHAT and CDR2 FQNNGV. The ends were cut back, 1 base at V and 0 bases at J, with 10 bases in the middle. The CDR3 sequence: CASSLVRDNSYEQYF. The CDR3 DNA follows: TGTGCCAGCAGCTTAGTACGGGACAACTCCTACGAGCAGTACTTC. The variable domain in full, completed from reference TRBV11-2 and TRBJ2-7, reads EAGVAQSPRYKIIEKRQSVAFWCNPISGHATLYWYQQILGQGPKLLIQFQNNGVVDDSQLPKDRFSAERLKGVDSTLKIQPAKLEDSAVYLCASSLVRDNSYEQYFGPGTRLTVT.